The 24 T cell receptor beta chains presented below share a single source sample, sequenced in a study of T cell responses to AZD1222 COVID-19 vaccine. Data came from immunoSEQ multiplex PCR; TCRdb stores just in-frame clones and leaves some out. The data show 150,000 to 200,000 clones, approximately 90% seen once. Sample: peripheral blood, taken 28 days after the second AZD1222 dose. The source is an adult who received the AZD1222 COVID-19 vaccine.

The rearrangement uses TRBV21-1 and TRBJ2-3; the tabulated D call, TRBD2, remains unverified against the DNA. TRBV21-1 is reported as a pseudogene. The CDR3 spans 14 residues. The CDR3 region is CAGTTSGVTDTQYF. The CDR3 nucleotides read TGTGCCGGTACAACTAGCGGGGTGACAGATACGCAGTATTTT.

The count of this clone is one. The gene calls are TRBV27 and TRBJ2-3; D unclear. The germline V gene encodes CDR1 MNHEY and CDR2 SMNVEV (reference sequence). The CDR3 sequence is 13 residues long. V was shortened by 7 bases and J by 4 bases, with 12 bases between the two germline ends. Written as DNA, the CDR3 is TGTGCCAGCACCTCCGCTGGCTCAGATACGCAGTATTTT. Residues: CASTSAGSDTQYF.

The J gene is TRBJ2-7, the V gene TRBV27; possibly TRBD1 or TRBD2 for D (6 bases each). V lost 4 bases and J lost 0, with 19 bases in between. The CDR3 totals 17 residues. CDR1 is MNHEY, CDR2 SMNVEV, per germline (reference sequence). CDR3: CASSSLPRGLSSYEQYF. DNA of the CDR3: TGTGCCAGCAGTTCCCTCCCTCGGGGGCTGAGCTCCTACGAGCAGTACTTC.

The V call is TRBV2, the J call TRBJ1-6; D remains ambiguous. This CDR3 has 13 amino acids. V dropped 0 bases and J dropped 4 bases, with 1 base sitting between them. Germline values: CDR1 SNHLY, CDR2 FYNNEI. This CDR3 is CASSEAYNSPLHF. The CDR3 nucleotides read TGTGCCAGCAGTGAAGCATATAATTCACCCCTCCACTTT.

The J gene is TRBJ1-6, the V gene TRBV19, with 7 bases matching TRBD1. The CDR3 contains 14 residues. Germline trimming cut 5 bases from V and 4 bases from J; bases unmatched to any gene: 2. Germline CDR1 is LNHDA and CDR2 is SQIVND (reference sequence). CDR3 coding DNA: TGTGCCAGTAGTTGGGACAGTTATAATTCACCCCTCCACTTT. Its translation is CASSWDSYNSPLHF.

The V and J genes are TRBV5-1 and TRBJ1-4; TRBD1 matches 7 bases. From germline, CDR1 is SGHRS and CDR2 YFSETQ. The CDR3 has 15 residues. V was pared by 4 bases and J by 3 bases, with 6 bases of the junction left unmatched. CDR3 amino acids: CASSIGQAPNEKLFF. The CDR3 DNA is TGCGCCAGCAGCATAGGACAGGCCCCTAATGAAAAACTGTTTTTT.

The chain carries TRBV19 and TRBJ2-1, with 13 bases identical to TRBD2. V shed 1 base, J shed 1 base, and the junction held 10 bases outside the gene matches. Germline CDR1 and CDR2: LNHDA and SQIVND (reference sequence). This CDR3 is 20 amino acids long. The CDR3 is CASSIGGTSGTYQSYNEQFF. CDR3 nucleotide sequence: TGTGCCAGTAGTATAGGTGGGACTAGCGGGACTTATCAATCCTACAATGAGCAGTTCTTC.

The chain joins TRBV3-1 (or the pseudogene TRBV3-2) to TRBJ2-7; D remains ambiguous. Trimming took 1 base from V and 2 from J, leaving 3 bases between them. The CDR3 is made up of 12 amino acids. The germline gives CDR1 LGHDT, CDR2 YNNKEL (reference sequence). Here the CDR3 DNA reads TGTGCCAGCAGCCAAGTCCCCTACGAGCAGTACTTC. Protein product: CASSQVPYEQYF.

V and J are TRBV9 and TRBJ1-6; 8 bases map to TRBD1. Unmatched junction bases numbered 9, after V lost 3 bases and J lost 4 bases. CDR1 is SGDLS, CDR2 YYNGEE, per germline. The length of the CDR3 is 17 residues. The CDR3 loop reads CASSAEGDRTYNSPLHF. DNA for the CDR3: TGTGCCAGCAGCGCCGAGGGGGACAGGACGTATAATTCACCCCTCCACTTT.

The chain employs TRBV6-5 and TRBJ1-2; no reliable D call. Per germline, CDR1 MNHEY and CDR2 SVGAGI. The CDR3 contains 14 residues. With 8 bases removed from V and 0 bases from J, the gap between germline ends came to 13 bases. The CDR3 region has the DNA TGTGCCAGCGGCAGAACCGTTGCTAACTATGGCTACACCTTC. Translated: CASGRTVANYGYTF.

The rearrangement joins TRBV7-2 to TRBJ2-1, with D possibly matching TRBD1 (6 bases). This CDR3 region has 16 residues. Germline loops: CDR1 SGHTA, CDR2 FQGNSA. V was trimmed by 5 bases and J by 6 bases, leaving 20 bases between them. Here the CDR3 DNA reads TGTGCCAGCAGCCCTCTACGGGCAGGGGCGGGCAATGAGCAGTTCTTC. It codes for CASSPLRAGAGNEQFF.

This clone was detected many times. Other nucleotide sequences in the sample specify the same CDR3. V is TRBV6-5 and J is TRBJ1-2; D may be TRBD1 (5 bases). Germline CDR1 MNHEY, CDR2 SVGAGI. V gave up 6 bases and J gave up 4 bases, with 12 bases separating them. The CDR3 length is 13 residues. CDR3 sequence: CASSPGWGYGYTF. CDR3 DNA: TGTGCCAGCAGCCCAGGGTGGGGCTATGGCTACACCTTC.

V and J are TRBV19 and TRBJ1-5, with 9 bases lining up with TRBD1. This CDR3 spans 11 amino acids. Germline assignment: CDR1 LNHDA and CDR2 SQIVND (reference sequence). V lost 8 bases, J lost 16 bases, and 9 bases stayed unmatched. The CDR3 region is CASGQGNGGHF. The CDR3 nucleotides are TGTGCCAGTGGACAGGGGAATGGGGGACATTTT.

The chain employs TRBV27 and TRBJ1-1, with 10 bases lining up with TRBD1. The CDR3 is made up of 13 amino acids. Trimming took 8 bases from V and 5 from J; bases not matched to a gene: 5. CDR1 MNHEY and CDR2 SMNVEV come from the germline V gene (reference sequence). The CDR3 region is CASSGTGATEAFF. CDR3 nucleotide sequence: TGTGCCAGCTCCGGGACAGGGGCAACTGAAGCTTTCTTT.

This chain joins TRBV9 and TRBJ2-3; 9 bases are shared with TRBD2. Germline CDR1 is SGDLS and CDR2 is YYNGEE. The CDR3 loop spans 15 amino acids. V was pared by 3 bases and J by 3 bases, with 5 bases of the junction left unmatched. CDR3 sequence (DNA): TGTGCCAGCAGCGCACTAGCGGGTGGGACAGATACGCAGTATTTT. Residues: CASSALAGGTDTQYF.

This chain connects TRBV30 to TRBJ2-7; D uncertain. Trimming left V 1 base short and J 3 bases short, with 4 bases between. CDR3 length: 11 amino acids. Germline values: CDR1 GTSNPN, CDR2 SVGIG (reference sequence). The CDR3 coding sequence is TGTGCCTGGAGTGCCCTCTACGAGCAGTACTTC. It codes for CAWSALYEQYF.

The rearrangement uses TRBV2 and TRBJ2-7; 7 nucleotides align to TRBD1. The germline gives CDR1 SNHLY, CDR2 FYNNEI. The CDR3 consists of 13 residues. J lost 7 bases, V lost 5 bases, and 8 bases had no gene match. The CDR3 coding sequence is TGTGCCAGCAGTATTACAGGGGTGGGGGAGCAGTACTTC. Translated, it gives CASSITGVGEQYF.

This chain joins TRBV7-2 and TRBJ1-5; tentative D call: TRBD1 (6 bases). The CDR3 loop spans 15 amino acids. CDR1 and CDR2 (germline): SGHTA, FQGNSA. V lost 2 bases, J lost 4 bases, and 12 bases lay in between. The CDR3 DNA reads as TGTGCCAGCAGCTTAAGGCAGGGGTCGAATCAGCCCCAGCATTTT. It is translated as CASSLRQGSNQPQHF. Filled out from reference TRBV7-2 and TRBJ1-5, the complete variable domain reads GAGVSQSPSNKVTEKGKDVELRCDPISGHTALYWYRQSLGQGLEFLIYFQGNSAPDKSGLPSDRFSAERTGGSVSTLTIQRTQQEDSAVYLCASSLRQGSNQPQHFGDGTRLSIL.

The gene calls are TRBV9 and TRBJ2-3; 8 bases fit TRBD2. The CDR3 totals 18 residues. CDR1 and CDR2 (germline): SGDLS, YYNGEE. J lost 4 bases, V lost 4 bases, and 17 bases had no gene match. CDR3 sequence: CASSTNLGDSGVSDTQYF. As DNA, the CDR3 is TGTGCCAGCAGCACTAACCTCGGTGATAGCGGGGTGTCAGATACGCAGTATTTT.

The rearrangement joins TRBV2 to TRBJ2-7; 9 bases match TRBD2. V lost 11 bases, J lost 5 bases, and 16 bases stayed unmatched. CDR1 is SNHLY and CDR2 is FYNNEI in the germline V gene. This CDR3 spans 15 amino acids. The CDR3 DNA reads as TGTGCCCCCAGGGTAGTTGGCGGGAGGGAGGACGAGCAGTACTTC. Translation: CAPRVVGGREDEQYF.

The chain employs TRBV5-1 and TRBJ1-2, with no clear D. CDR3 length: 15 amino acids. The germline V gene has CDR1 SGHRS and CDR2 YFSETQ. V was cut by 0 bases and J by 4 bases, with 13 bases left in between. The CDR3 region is CASSLEARSSYGYTF. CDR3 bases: TGCGCCAGCAGCTTGGAAGCCAGGTCTTCCTATGGCTACACCTTC. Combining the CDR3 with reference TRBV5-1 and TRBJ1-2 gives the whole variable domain KAGVTQTPRYLIKTRGQQVTLSCSPISGHRSVSWYQQTPGQGLQFLFEYFSETQRNKGNFPGRFSGRQFSNSRSEMNVSTLELGDSALYLCASSLEARSSYGYTFGSGTRLTVV.

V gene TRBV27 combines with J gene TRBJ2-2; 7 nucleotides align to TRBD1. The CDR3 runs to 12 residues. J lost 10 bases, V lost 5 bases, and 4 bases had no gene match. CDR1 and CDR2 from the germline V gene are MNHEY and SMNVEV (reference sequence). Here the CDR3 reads CASSVTGLELFF. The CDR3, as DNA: TGTGCCAGCAGTGTGACAGGGTTGGAGCTGTTTTTT.

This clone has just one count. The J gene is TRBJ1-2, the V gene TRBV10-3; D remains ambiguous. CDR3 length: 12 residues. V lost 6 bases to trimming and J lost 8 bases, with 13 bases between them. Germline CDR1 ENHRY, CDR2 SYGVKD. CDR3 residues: CAIRGPPVGYTF. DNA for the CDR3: TGTGCCATCAGGGGCCCCCCGGTAGGCTACACCTTC.

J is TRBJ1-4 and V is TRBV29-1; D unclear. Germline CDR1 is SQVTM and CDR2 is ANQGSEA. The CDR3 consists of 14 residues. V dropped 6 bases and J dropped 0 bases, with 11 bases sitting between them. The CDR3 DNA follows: TGCAGCGTCGCTGAGCCTGCAACTAATGAAAAACTGTTTTTT. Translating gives CSVAEPATNEKLFF.